The entry that follows covers one T cell receptor beta chain sequence. This sample is drawn from a study of blood T cell repertoires in COVID-19. CDR1 LNHDA and CDR2 SQIVND come from the germline V gene (reference sequence). This CDR3 comprises 13 residues. Trimming took off 6 bases at V and 1 base at J, with 9 bases between the two ends. Original handling: Amplification of reference gene primers was used by the study to estimate nucleated cell counts. Here immunoSEQ multiplex PCR was the method, and the copy in TCRdb shows in-frame clones only, minus some. The V and J calls and the clone size are those of that table, but D and trimming were determined from the DNA. Among 150,000 to 200,000 clones, about 80% were seen once, and the ten largest hold roughly 5.2%.

This sequence joins TRBV19 and TRBJ2-5; perhaps TRBD1 as D (5 bases). The sequence was collected from a woman aged 60 to 75 with acute COVID-19. Sequencing was performed on PBMCs or T cells enriched from blood (not recorded which). The CDR3 sequence is CASSTQAQETQYF. CDR3 in DNA: TGTGCCAGTAGCACACAGGCCCAAGAGACCCAGTACTTC.